The 13 T cell receptor beta chains listed next were all sequenced from one sample in a study of cytomegalovirus exposure and HLA in healthy donors. 13 Jbeta primers and 60 Vbeta primers were used for the PCR. Assay: immunoSEQ multiplex PCR; the TCRdb copy retains only in-frame clones and omits some. The sample has about 110,000 clones, over 80% seen once; the top ten hold approximately 0.22%. The sample comprised PBMCs. These receptors were collected from a middle-aged man in good health and CMV-seronegative.

The V and J genes are TRBV19 and TRBJ1-5; TRBD1 matches at 11 bases. The CDR3 runs 13 residues. Germline V gives CDR1 LNHDA, CDR2 SQIVND (reference sequence). V dropped 11 bases and J dropped 7; count of bases not matched to a gene: 7. CDR3 nucleotide sequence: TGTGCCGGTGGACAGGGGGCCGCCCAGCCCCAGCATTTT. Translation gives CAGGQGAAQPQHF.

The rearrangement joins TRBV4-1 to TRBJ1-5; the D gene is possibly TRBD1 (6 bases). Germline CDR1 and CDR2: MGHRA and YSYEKL. The CDR3 runs to 15 residues. Trimming cost V 0 bases and J 3 bases, with 9 bases left between them. The CDR3 region has the DNA TGCGCCAGCAGCCAAGAGGCAGGGGACAATCAGCCCCAGCATTTT. As protein: CASSQEAGDNQPQHF.

The chain carries TRBV5-6 and TRBJ1-5; D gene ambiguous. V was cut by 1 base and J by 6 bases, with 8 bases left in between. This CDR3 has 13 amino acids. CDR1 and CDR2 (germline): SGHDT, YYEEEE. CDR3 coding DNA: TGTGCCAGCAGCTTGTATGGCAGTCAGCCCCAGCATTTT. Amino acids: CASSLYGSQPQHF. The whole variable domain, filled in from reference TRBV5-6 and TRBJ1-5, reads DAGVTQSPTHLIKTRGQQVTLRCSPKSGHDTVSWYQQALGQGPQFIFQYYEEEERQRGNFPDRFSGHQFPNYSSELNVNALLLGDSALYLCASSLYGSQPQHFGDGTRLSIL.

J is TRBJ2-7 and V is TRBV5-5; TRBD1 is a possible D gene (6 bases). CDR1 is SGHKS, CDR2 YYEKEE, per germline (reference sequence). The V end was cut by 0 bases, the J end by 3 bases, with 10 bases between. The CDR3 sequence is 14 residues long. The CDR3 loop reads CASSLGGLNYEQYF. For the CDR3, the DNA is TGTGCCAGCAGCTTGGGGGGGCTAAACTACGAGCAGTACTTC.

A few counts support this clone. V usage is TRBV4-1 and J usage is TRBJ1-5; the D gene is possibly TRBD1 (5 bases). CDR1 MGHRA and CDR2 YSYEKL come from the germline V gene. Trimming pared 4 bases from V and 6 bases from J, leaving 19 bases between. This CDR3 is 16 amino acids long. This CDR3 is CASSPETRQGGQPQHF. CDR3 DNA sequence: TGCGCCAGCAGCCCAGAAACGCGCCAGGGAGGTCAGCCCCAGCATTTT.

The gene calls are TRBV19 and TRBJ1-4, with D possibly being TRBD1 (6 bases). The V gene lost 3 bases and the J gene lost 5 bases, with 10 bases spanning the gap. Germline CDR1 LNHDA, CDR2 SQIVND (reference sequence). This CDR3 comprises 14 residues. The CDR3 nucleotides are TGTGCCAGTAGTATCTCGACAGGAAATGAAAAACTGTTTTTT. Its protein product is CASSISTGNEKLFF.

J is TRBJ2-5 and V is TRBV10-3; tentative D call: TRBD2 (5 bases). The V gene's germline CDR1 is ENHRY and CDR2 SYGVKD. CDR3 length: 13 residues. The ends were cut back, 8 bases at V and 1 base at J, with 11 bases in the middle. The CDR3, as DNA: TGTGCCATCGGGGAGCAGCCCCAAGAGACCCAGTACTTC. Translating gives CAIGEQPQETQYF.

The chain joins TRBV27 to TRBJ2-2; TRBD1 matches at 7 bases. CDR1 and CDR2 (germline): MNHEY, SMNVEV (reference sequence). The CDR3 contains 16 residues. V shed 3 bases, J shed 5 bases, and the junction held 9 bases outside the gene matches. The CDR3 nucleotides are TGTGCCAGCAGTTTCCTAGACAGGGTAGAGACCGGGGAGCTGTTTTTT. As protein: CASSFLDRVETGELFF.

This chain joins TRBV9 and TRBJ1-2; TRBD1 aligns across 7 bases. Germline V CDR1 and CDR2: SGDLS, YYNGEE. The CDR3 spans 14 residues. The ends lost 4 bases at V and 6 bases at J; junction bases unmatched: 9. As DNA, the CDR3 is TGTGCCAGCAGCCCTAAGACAGGGAGTGATGGCTACACCTTC. Its protein is CASSPKTGSDGYTF.

This chain connects TRBV11-2 to TRBJ2-5, with a possible D match to TRBD2 (5 bases). The CDR3 is made up of 13 amino acids. The ends were cut back, 3 bases at V and 1 base at J, with 6 bases in the middle. CDR1 and CDR2 (germline): SGHAT, FQNNGV. CDR3 bases: TGTGCCAGCAGCTTTCGGGGCCAAGAGACCCAGTACTTC. Translating it yields CASSFRGQETQYF.

The chain links TRBV7-3 to TRBJ1-1, with D possibly TRBD1 on 5 matching bases. The CDR3 has 14 amino acids. Germline CDR1 SGHTA, CDR2 FQGTGA. The V end was cut by 4 bases, the J end by 4 bases, with 13 bases between. CDR3 region: CASSSLGGTTEAFF. DNA of the CDR3: TGTGCCAGCAGCTCCTTGGGGGGGACCACTGAAGCTTTCTTT. The whole variable domain, remainder taken from reference TRBV7-3 and TRBJ1-1, is GAGVSQTPSNKVTEKGKYVELRCDPISGHTALYWYRQSLGQGPEFLIYFQGTGAADDSGLPNDRFFAVRPEGSVSTLKIQRTERGDSAVYLCASSSLGGTTEAFFGQGTRLTVV.

The CDR3 reads CASSLIPTPRDTQYF. The DNA for the CDR3 is TGTGCCAGCAGCTTAATACCGACCCCGAGGGATACGCAGTATTTT. This chain connects TRBV7-3 to TRBJ2-3; D is unclear. V lost 1 base to trimming and J lost 6 bases, with 14 bases between them. The CDR3 extends over 15 amino acids. Germline lookup yields CDR1 SGHTA and CDR2 FQGTGA. The full variable domain, completed using reference TRBV7-3 and TRBJ2-3, is GAGVSQTPSNKVTEKGKYVELRCDPISGHTALYWYRQSLGQGPEFLIYFQGTGAADDSGLPNDRFFAVRPEGSVSTLKIQRTERGDSAVYLCASSLIPTPRDTQYFGPGTRLTVL.

This chain joins TRBV7-9 and TRBJ2-1; D gene ambiguous. V was pared by 5 bases and J by 4 bases, with 18 bases between. CDR1 SEHNR and CDR2 FQNEAQ come from the germline V gene (reference sequence). This CDR3 comprises 16 residues. Written as DNA, the CDR3 is TGTGCCAGCAGCCCCCAACTACCCTCGGTTTACAATGAGCAGTTCTTC. Its translation: CASSPQLPSVYNEQFF.